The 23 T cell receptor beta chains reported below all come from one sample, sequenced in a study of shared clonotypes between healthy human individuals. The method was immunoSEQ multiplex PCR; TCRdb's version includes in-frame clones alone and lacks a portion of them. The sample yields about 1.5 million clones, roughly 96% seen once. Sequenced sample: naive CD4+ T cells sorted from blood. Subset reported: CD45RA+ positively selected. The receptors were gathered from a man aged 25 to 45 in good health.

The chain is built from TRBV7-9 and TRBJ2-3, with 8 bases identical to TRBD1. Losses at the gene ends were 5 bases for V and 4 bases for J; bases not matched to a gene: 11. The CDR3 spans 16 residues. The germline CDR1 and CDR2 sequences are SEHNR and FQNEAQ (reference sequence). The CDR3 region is CASSTSTGAHPDTQYF. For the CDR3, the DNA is TGTGCCAGCAGCACCTCGACAGGGGCCCACCCAGATACGCAGTATTTT. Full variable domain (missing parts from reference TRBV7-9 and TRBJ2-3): DTGVSQNPRHKITKRGQNVTFRCDPISEHNRLYWYRQTLGQGPEFLTYFQNEAQLEKSRLLSDRFSAERPKGSFSTLEIQRTEQGDSAMYLCASSTSTGAHPDTQYFGPGTRLTVL.

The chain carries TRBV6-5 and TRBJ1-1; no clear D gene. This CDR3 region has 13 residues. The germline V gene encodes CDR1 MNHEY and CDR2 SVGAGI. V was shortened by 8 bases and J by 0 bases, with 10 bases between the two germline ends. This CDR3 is CASSETMNTEAFF. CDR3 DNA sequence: TGTGCCAGCTCAGAGACCATGAACACTGAAGCTTTCTTT.

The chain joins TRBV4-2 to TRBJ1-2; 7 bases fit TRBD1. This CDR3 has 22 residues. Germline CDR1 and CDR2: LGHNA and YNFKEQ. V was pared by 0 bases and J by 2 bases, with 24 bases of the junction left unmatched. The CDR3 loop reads CASSQEAHKVWLTGERNYGYTF. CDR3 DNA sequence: TGTGCCAGCAGCCAAGAAGCACACAAAGTTTGGTTAACAGGGGAAAGGAACTATGGCTACACCTTC.

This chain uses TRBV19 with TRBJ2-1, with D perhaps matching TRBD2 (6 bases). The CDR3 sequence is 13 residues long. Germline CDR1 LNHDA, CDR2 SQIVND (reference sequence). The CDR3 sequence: CATGGRYENEQFF. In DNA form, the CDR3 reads TGTGCTACCGGAGGGAGGTACGAGAATGAGCAGTTCTTC.

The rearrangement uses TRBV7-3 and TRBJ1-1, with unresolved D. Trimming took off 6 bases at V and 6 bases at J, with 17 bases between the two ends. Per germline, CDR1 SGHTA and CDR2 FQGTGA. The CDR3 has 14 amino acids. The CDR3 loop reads CASSLDIYGAEAFF. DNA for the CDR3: TGTGCCAGCAGTTTAGATATCTACGGGGCTGAAGCTTTCTTT.

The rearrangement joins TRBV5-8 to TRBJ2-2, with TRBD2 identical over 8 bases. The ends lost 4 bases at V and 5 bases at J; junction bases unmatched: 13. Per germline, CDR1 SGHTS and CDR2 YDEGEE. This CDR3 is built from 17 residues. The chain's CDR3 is CASSQPMVAGLTGELFF. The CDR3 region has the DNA TGTGCCAGCAGCCAACCGATGGTAGCGGGATTAACCGGGGAGCTGTTTTTT.

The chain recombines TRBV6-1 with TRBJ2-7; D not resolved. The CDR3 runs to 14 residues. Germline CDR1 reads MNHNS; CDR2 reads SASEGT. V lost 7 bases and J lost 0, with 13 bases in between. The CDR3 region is CASNSDPSSYEQYF. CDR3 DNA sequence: TGTGCCAGCAACAGTGACCCCAGCTCCTACGAGCAGTACTTC.

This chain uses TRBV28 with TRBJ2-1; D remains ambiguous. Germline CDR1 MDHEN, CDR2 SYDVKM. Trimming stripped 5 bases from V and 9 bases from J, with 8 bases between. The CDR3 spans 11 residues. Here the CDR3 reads CASSGVVEQFF. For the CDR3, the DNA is TGTGCCAGCAGTGGAGTCGTTGAGCAGTTCTTC.

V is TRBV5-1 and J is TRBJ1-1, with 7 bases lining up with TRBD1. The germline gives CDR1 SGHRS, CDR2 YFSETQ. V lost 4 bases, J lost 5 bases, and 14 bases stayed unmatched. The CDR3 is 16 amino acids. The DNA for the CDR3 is TGCGCCAGCAGCCCCCGGGACAGTTACGGAGGAACTGAAGCTTTCTTT. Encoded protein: CASSPRDSYGGTEAFF.

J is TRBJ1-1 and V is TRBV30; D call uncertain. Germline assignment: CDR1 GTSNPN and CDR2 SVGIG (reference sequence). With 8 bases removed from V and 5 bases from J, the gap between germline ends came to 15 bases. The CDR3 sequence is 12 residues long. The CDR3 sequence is CAIRAGGTEAFF. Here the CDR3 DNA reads TGTGCCATTAGGGCAGGTGGGACTGAAGCTTTCTTT.

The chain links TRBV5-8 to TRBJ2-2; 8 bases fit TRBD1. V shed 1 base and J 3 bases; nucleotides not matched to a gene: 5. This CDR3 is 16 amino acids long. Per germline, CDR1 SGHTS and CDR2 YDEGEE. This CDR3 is CASSLYQGAYTGELFF. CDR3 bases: TGTGCCAGCAGCTTGTACCAGGGGGCCTACACCGGGGAGCTGTTTTTT.

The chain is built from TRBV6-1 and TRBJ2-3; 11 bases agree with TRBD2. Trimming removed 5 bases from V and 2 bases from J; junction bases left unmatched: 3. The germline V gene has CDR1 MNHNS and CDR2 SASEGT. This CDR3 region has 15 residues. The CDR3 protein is CASSRLAGFTDTQYF. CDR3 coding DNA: TGTGCCAGCAGTCGACTAGCGGGATTCACAGATACGCAGTATTTT.

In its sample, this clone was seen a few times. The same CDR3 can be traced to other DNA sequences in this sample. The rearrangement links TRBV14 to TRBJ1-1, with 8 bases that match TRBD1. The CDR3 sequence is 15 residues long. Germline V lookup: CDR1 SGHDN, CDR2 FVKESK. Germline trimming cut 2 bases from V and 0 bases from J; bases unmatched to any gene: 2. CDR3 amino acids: CASSQRTGMNTEAFF. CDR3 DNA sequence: TGTGCCAGCAGCCAAAGGACAGGGATGAACACTGAAGCTTTCTTT.

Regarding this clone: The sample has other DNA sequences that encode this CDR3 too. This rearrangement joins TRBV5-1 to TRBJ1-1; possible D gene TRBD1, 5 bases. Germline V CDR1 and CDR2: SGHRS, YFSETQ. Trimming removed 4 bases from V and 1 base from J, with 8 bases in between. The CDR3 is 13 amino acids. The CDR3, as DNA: TGCGCCAGCAGCCAGGACACGAACACTGAAGCTTTCTTT. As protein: CASSQDTNTEAFF.

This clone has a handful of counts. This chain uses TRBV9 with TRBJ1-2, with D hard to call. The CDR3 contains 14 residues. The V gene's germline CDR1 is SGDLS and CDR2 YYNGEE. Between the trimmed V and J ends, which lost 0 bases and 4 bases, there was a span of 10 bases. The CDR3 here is CASSVGSLSYGYTF. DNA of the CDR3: TGTGCCAGCAGCGTAGGCTCACTTTCCTATGGCTACACCTTC.

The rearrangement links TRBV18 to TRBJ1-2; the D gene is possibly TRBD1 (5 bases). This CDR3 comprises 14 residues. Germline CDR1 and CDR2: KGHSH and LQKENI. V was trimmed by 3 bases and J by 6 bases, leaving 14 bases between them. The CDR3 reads CASSPTPEQDGYTF. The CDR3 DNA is TGTGCCAGCTCACCCACCCCCGAACAGGATGGCTACACCTTC.

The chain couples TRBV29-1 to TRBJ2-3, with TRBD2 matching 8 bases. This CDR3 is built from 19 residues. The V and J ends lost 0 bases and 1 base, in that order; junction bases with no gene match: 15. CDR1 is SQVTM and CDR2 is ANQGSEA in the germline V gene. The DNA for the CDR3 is TGCAGCGTTGAAGATCCCCAAGACTTAGCGGGATCTCGCACAGATACGCAGTATTTT. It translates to CSVEDPQDLAGSRTDTQYF.

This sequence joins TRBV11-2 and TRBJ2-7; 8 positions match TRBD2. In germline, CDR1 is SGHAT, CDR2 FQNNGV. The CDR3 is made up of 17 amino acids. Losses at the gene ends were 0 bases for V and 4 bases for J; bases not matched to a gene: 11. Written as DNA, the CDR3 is TGTGCCAGCAGCTTAGATATCGGGGGGGTCTACCAATACGAGCAGTACTTC. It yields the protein CASSLDIGGVYQYEQYF.

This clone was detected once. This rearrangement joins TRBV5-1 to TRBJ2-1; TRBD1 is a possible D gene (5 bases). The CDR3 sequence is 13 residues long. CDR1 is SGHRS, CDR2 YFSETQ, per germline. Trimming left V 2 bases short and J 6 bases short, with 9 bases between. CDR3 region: CASSFEGVNEQFF. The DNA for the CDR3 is TGCGCCAGCAGCTTTGAAGGGGTCAATGAGCAGTTCTTC.

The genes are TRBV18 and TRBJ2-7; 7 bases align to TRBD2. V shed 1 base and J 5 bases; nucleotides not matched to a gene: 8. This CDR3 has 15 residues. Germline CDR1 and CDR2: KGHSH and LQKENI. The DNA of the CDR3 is TGTGCCAGCTCACCACGAGGGAGGGCCCTTAACGAGCAGTACTTC. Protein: CASSPRGRALNEQYF.

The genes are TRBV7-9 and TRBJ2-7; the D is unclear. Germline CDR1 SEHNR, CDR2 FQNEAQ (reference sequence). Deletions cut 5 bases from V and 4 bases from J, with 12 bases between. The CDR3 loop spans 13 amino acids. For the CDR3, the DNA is TGTGCCAGCAGCCCACCATCGGCGTACGAGCAGTACTTC. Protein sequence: CASSPPSAYEQYF.

CDR3 loop: CASRSILGQGANTGELFF. The CDR3 bases are TGTGCCAGCCGCAGCATTTTAGGGCAGGGCGCGAACACCGGGGAGCTGTTTTTT. The gene calls are TRBV27 and TRBJ2-2, with a weak D call TRBD1 (5 bases). Per germline, CDR1 MNHEY and CDR2 SMNVEV (reference sequence). V gave up 8 bases and J gave up 0 bases, with 22 bases separating them. The CDR3 length is 18 residues.

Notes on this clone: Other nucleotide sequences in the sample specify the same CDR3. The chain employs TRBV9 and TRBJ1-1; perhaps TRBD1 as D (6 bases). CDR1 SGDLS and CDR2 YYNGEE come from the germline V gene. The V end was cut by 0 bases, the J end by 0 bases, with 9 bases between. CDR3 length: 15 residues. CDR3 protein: CASSVGGLMNTEAFF. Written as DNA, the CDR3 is TGTGCCAGCAGCGTAGGGGGGCTTATGAACACTGAAGCTTTCTTT.